One and the same sample provided the 6 T cell receptor beta chains below, sequenced in a study of blood T cell repertoires in COVID-19. This table comes from immunoSEQ multiplex PCR, and its TCRdb copy is limited to in-frame clones, with some not included. The data hold approximately 200,000 clones, with approximately 88% observed a single time. Sequencing was performed on peripheral blood. These receptor sequences come from a woman under 40 with acute or convalescent COVID-19.

The chain has TRBV19 and TRBJ1-2; D gene uncertain. The germline V gene has CDR1 LNHDA and CDR2 SQIVND (reference sequence). V shed 9 bases and J shed 4 bases, with 15 bases lying between them. The CDR3 consists of 13 residues. The CDR3 coding sequence is TGTGCCAGCCAAAGGGAGCCAACCTATGGCTACACCTTC. The encoded protein is CASQREPTYGYTF.

This clone was recorded a few times. The V gene is TRBV7-8, the J gene TRBJ2-1; TRBD1 might be the D (6 bases). Germline V gene data show CDR1 as SGHVS and CDR2 as FQNEAQ. The germline V and J ends were trimmed by 1 base and 9 bases, with 16 bases remaining between them. The CDR3 length is 15 residues. CDR3 amino acids: CASSLGRGNGAEQFF. CDR3 bases: TGTGCCAGCAGCTTAGGAAGGGGGAACGGGGCTGAGCAGTTCTTC.

The chain has TRBV28 and TRBJ2-7; 7 bases fit TRBD2. Germline CDR1 and CDR2: MDHEN and SYDVKM. V lost 5 bases to trimming and J lost 3 bases; unmatched junction nucleotides: 10. The CDR3 consists of 15 residues. The CDR3 sequence: CASSILPGLSYEQYF. For the CDR3, the DNA is TGTGCCAGCAGTATCCTCCCGGGACTAAGCTACGAGCAGTACTTC.

This sequence joins TRBV20-1 and TRBJ2-3; D ambiguous. This CDR3 is built from 14 residues. Trimming removed 3 bases at V and 2 bases at J, with 12 bases between. Germline lookup yields CDR1 DFQATT and CDR2 SNEGSKA (reference sequence). The CDR3, as DNA: TGCAGTGCTAGTTTCGGGTCCAACACAGATACGCAGTATTTT. It specifies CSASFGSNTDTQYF.

This chain joins TRBV7-8 and TRBJ1-4; no definite D call. The CDR3 has 14 residues. With 2 bases removed from V and 10 bases from J, the gap between germline ends came to 14 bases. CDR1 is SGHVS and CDR2 is FQNEAQ in the germline V gene. The CDR3 is CASSLMARRGKLFF. In DNA form, the CDR3 reads TGTGCCAGCAGCTTAATGGCCCGGCGGGGAAAACTGTTTTTT.

As for this clone: The junction does not match germline at one end; this may be a read error. CDR3 amino acids: CASSRLSGSEAFF. The CDR3 region has the DNA TGTGCTAGCAGCCGCCTCAGCGGAAGTGAAGCTTTCTTT. The chain carries TRBV7-7 and TRBJ1-1; D gene unclear. The CDR3 is 13 amino acids. Germline-derived CDR1 and CDR2 are SSHAT and FNYEAQ (reference sequence).